This TCR beta chain is from a study of blood T cell repertoires in COVID-19. Data came from immunoSEQ multiplex PCR; TCRdb stores just in-frame clones and leaves some out. The table includes around 200,000 clones, approximately 87% detected once. Per the germline V gene, CDR1 is SGHRS and CDR2 is YFSETQ. This CDR3 has 15 amino acids. V shed 1 base and J 4 bases; nucleotides not matched to a gene: 4. The chain links TRBV5-1 to TRBJ2-1, with 8 nucleotides matching TRBD2. The receptor's source is a woman aged 55-75 years with COVID-19, enrolled during active disease. Sample: peripheral blood. The CDR3: CASSLRASGYNEQFF. In DNA, the CDR3 is TGCGCCAGCAGCTTGAGGGCTAGCGGGTACAATGAGCAGTTCTTC.